This entry lists 10 T cell receptor beta chains sequenced from one sample in a study of radiotherapy plus CTLA-4 blockade in lung cancer. Sequencing used immunoSEQ multiplex PCR; TCRdb keeps in-frame clones, though not all of them. The sample records about 54,000 clones, approximately 79% being singletons. This material consisted of peripheral blood, taken from a patient treated with radiotherapy plus ipilimumab. Receptors originate from a human donor with non-small cell lung cancer who had a partial response to radiotherapy plus ipilimumab.

The chain joins TRBV4-2 to TRBJ1-6, with TRBD1 matching 9 bases. The junction had 13 bases not matched to a gene; V was cut back by 1 base and J by 12 bases. Germline values: CDR1 LGHNA, CDR2 YNFKEQ. The CDR3 is 17 amino acids. The CDR3 spells CASSQGFSGQGYLPLHF. CDR3 DNA sequence: TGTGCCAGCAGCCAAGGGTTCTCGGGACAGGGATATTTACCCCTCCACTTT.

This chain links TRBV27 with TRBJ2-7, with 8 bases fitting TRBD1. Germline V gene lookup returns CDR1 MNHEY and CDR2 SMNVEV (reference sequence). This CDR3 contains 14 residues. The trim removed 5 bases at V and 2 bases at J, leaving 5 bases unmatched. Here the CDR3 DNA reads TGTGCCAGCAGTATACGGACAGGGACCTACGAGCAGTACTTC. This sequence encodes CASSIRTGTYEQYF.

The gene calls are TRBV7-2 and TRBJ1-3; a possible D gene is TRBD1 (6 bases). The CDR3 extends over 16 amino acids. V lost 0 bases, J lost 0 bases, and 9 bases lay in between. Germline CDR1 reads SGHTA; CDR2 reads FQGNSA. The CDR3 here is CASSLAGASSGNTIYF. The CDR3 DNA follows: TGTGCCAGCAGCTTAGCGGGGGCAAGCTCTGGAAACACCATATATTTT. Full variable domain (rest looked up from reference TRBV7-2 and TRBJ1-3): GAGVSQSPSNKVTEKGKDVELRCDPISGHTALYWYRQSLGQGLEFLIYFQGNSAPDKSGLPSDRFSAERTGGSVSTLTIQRTQQEDSAVYLCASSLAGASSGNTIYFGEGSWLTVV.

The rearrangement uses TRBV9 and TRBJ1-1; perhaps TRBD1 as D (5 bases). Germline values: CDR1 SGDLS, CDR2 YYNGEE. The V end lost 0 bases, the J end lost 3 bases, and 9 bases lay between the germline ends. CDR3 length: 14 amino acids. This chain's CDR3 is CASSVAPGDTEAFF. The CDR3, as DNA: TGTGCCAGCAGCGTAGCCCCGGGGGACACTGAAGCTTTCTTT.

V is TRBV5-1 and J is TRBJ2-5, with D possibly matching TRBD2 (7 bases). Germline V CDR1 and CDR2: SGHRS, YFSETQ. V was clipped by 4 bases and J by 2 bases, with 12 bases between them. The CDR3 length is 14 residues. CDR3 nucleotides: TGCGCCAGCAGCCCGGAGGGGGGGCAAGAGACCCAGTACTTC. Protein product: CASSPEGGQETQYF. Supplemented by reference TRBV5-1 and TRBJ2-5, the full variable domain reads KAGVTQTPRYLIKTRGQQVTLSCSPISGHRSVSWYQQTPGQGLQFLFEYFSETQRNKGNFPGRFSGRQFSNSRSEMNVSTLELGDSALYLCASSPEGGQETQYFGPGTRLLVL.

V and J are TRBV14 and TRBJ2-7; 9 bases match TRBD1. The germline gives CDR1 SGHDN, CDR2 FVKESK. Trimming took 10 bases from V and 6 from J; bases not matched to a gene: 10. The CDR3 runs 13 residues. CDR3 amino acids: CATARQGVGEQYF. The CDR3 DNA reads as TGTGCCACCGCCAGACAGGGGGTTGGCGAGCAGTACTTC.

V gene TRBV4-3 combines with J gene TRBJ2-1; 8 bases align to TRBD1. Germline CDR1 reads LGHNA; CDR2 reads YSLEER. The CDR3 extends over 15 amino acids. Trimming removed 1 base from V and 4 bases from J; junction bases left unmatched: 3. The CDR3 DNA reads TGCGCCAGCAGCCAAGGGACAGGGCCTTACAATGAGCAGTTCTTC. Amino acids: CASSQGTGPYNEQFF.

This clone was recorded only once. This rearrangement joins TRBV7-3 to TRBJ2-1; 8 nucleotides agree with TRBD1. Germline lookup yields CDR1 SGHTA and CDR2 FQGTGA. The V gene end was trimmed by 4 bases and the J gene end by 8 bases; junction bases not matched to a gene: 10. The CDR3 length is 15 residues. The CDR3 region has the DNA TGTGCCAGCAGCTCCCGACAGGGGTTGTTCGATGAGCAGTTCTTC. Protein: CASSSRQGLFDEQFF.

The V call is TRBV5-8, the J call TRBJ2-7; 7 bases are a match to TRBD1. This CDR3 region has 13 residues. Germline CDR1 reads SGHTS; CDR2 reads YDEGEE. V trimming: 4 bases; J trimming: 2 bases; junction bases outside the gene matches: 3. The CDR3 nucleotides are TGTGCCAGCAGCCGGACAGGTCCCTACGAGCAGTACTTC. Translating gives CASSRTGPYEQYF.

V is TRBV4-2 and J is TRBJ2-2; TRBD2 matches at 12 bases. After removal of 0 bases from V and 1 base from J, the junction contained 3 bases not matched to a gene. The CDR3 loop spans 18 amino acids. Germline CDR1 and CDR2: LGHNA and YNFKEQ. Here the CDR3 DNA reads TGTGCCAGCAGCCAAGAACTAGCGGGGGGTAGGAACACCGGGGAGCTGTTTTTT. This translates into CASSQELAGGRNTGELFF.